The T cell receptor (beta chain) described here comes from a study of human T cells and chemical hapten exposure. For the study at large: There were per-sample TCR yield variations, arising mainly from small pooled library volume differences.

The CDR3 totals 12 residues. Per the germline V gene, CDR1 is DFQATT and CDR2 is SNEGSKA (reference sequence). The V end lost 3 bases, the J end lost 0 bases, and 6 bases lay between the germline ends. In the case of this clonotype: The antigen is undetermined.

Individual cDNA molecules each carried unique molecular identifiers attached by the library. Authors' methods: Sampled TCR counts reached a median of around 94,000 per sample, with values ranging from about 23,224 to 700,000. TCRdb ran MiXCR on the RACE reads and lists one entry per CDR3 protein. These V and J calls rely on TCRdb rather than the paper's analysis. The sample carries approximately 84,000 distinct CDR3 sequences, approximately 10% recorded once. Study-wide points: Once DPC sensitization occurred, TCRs above 1 in 1000 frequency showed no change.

Specified time point: patch test 2, 6 weeks after DPC sensitization. The treatment here: therapeutic diphenylcyclopropenone sensitization with weekly scalp DPC. The receptor comes from a woman in her twenties or thirties with alopecia areata. Some clones in this sample may be carry-over from other donors' samples. This rearrangement joins TRBV20-1 to TRBJ2-7; no reliable D call. Sequenced material: whole blood, taken in connection with sensitization to the hapten diphenylcyclopropenone (DPC). CDR3 sequence reads: CSARESSYEQYF. The CDR3 nucleotides read TGCAGTGCTAGGGAGAGCTCCTACGAGCAGTACTTC.